This T cell receptor beta chain was documented in a study of beta chain features in type 1 diabetes. Study at large: All samples yielded around 98,000,000 examined sorted cells. The study, taken as a whole, reports: The question left open here concerned HLA type influencing TCRB rearrangement. Type 1 diabetes patients showed fewer insertions and more deletions at VDJ junctions. TCRB CDR3s from Type 1 diabetes patients were moderately but significantly shorter in all four CD4+ subsets.

This clone was found many times. Its antigen remains unidentified. The authors reverse transcribed all of the isolated RNA, so sequencing captured expressed TCRB transcripts. Assay used: immunoSEQ multiplex PCR; TCRdb lists only in-frame clones, some missing. In the table there are 150,000 to 200,000 clones, about 10% of which are singletons. Germline assignment: CDR1 SGHTA and CDR2 FQGNSA. Trimming cost V 8 bases and J 11 bases; bases outside gene matches: 17. The CDR3 is 14 amino acids. The chain carries TRBV7-2 and TRBJ2-7; 8 positions match TRBD1. Sequences were obtained from central memory CD4+ T cells from blood. The clonotype was recovered from a woman aged 30 to 39 with type 1 diabetes. CDR3 protein: CASGVGQAHQGKYF. The CDR3 DNA sequence: TGTGCCAGCGGCGTGGGACAGGCCCACCAGGGGAAGTACTTC.